The present entry profiles one T cell receptor (beta chain) with its context. These data belong to a study of blood T cell repertoires in COVID-19. Study details: The recovered donors of Cohort 3 showed two negative PCRs, clearance, or symptom resolution.

This CDR3 region has 16 residues. Germline CDR1 LNHDA, CDR2 SQIVND (reference sequence). The junction had 10 bases not matched to a gene; V was cut back by 6 bases and J by 3 bases. Sequenced by immunoSEQ multiplex PCR; TCRdb stores in-frame clones only, minus some. The repertoire holds around 190,000 clones, with 70% to 90% as singletons. Participants had their cohort set by participant-reported clinical history. The TCR sequence derives from a woman aged 40 to 55 in a cohort exposed to, infected with or recovered from COVID-19 (not recorded which). This chain links TRBV19 with TRBJ2-3; 9 positions match TRBD1. The sequenced material came from PBMCs or T cells enriched from blood (not recorded which). CDR3 sequence: CASSPETGGRTDTQYF. CDR3 coding DNA: TGTGCCAGTAGCCCAGAAACAGGGGGCCGAACAGATACGCAGTATTTT. The full variable domain, rest sourced from reference TRBV19 and TRBJ2-3, is DGGITQSPKYLFRKEGQNVTLSCEQNLNHDAMYWYRQDPGQGLRLIYYSQIVNDFQKGDIAEGYSVSREKKESFPLTVTSAQKNPTAFYLCASSPETGGRTDTQYFGPGTRLTVL.